This T cell receptor beta chain was captured by sequencing in a study of blood T cell repertoires in COVID-19. The CDR3 is 14 amino acids. The J segment lost 6 bases and the V segment lost 5 bases, leaving 7 bases of the junction unmatched. The germline V gene has CDR1 MDHEN and CDR2 SYDVKM. Data came from immunoSEQ multiplex PCR; TCRdb stores just in-frame clones and leaves some out. Of around 310,000 clones listed, roughly 90% are singletons. Cohort 3 recovery required two negative PCRs, clearance, or symptom resolution. The specimen was PBMCs or T cells enriched from blood (not recorded which). The gene calls are TRBV28 and TRBJ1-1; 9 positions agree with TRBD1. The TCR was taken from a woman under 40 who had recovered from COVID-19. This CDR3 is CASSLIQGASEAFF. The DNA of the CDR3 is TGTGCCAGCAGTCTCATACAGGGGGCGTCTGAAGCTTTCTTT. Variable domain in full (rest from reference TRBV28 and TRBJ1-1): DVKVTQSSRYLVKRTGEKVFLECVQDMDHENMFWYRQDPGLGLRLIYFSYDVKMKEKGDIPEGYSVSREKKERFSLILESASTNQTSMYLCASSLIQGASEAFFGQGTRLTVV.